This TCR beta chain was retrieved from a study of CD8 T cells in Susac syndrome. With 4 bases clipped from V and 9 bases from J, the junction kept 5 bases outside the gene matches. Germline values: CDR1 MNHNY, CDR2 SVGAGI (reference sequence). This CDR3 contains 13 residues. RNA, at about 0.45 to 1 ug, was reverse transcribed with random hexamers. The immunoSEQ assay covered 54 Vbeta and 13 Jbeta segments for CDR3. Each CDR3 protein gets one entry after TCRdb re-called the immunoSEQ multiplex PCR reads with MiXCR. The sample contains hundreds of thousands of distinct CDR3 sequences, roughly 90% of which appear only once. TEMRA cells were FACS-enriched, while CD8+ and CD4+ T cells were negatively isolated.

This TCR was recovered from a human donor with multiple sclerosis. The V and J genes are TRBV6-6 and TRBJ2-4; 8 nucleotides agree with TRBD2. Material: CD8+ T cells from PBMCs. The DNA for the CDR3 is TGTGCCAGCAGTTTGGTTCGGGGGGGCATTCAGTACTTC. Its translation: CASSLVRGGIQYF.